This TCR beta chain was captured in a study of T cell responses to AZD1222 COVID-19 vaccine. Study-wide context: Researchers grouped second doses given at about 4 or about 12 weeks into one pool.

This CDR3 is 18 amino acids long. The germline CDR1 and CDR2 sequences are SGDLS and YYNGEE. Trimming took 3 bases from V and 2 from J, leaving 18 bases between them. Study findings and constraints: There were mostly white British donors and more females than males, and clonal diversity was possibly underestimated. There were repertoire samples only from the period after the peak T cell response. Unmutated variant regions are reportedly the target of nearly half of TCRs that are spike-specific.

Clones were sequenced by immunoSEQ multiplex PCR, and TCRdb holds only the in-frame ones, with some missing. Among tens of thousands of clones listed, 70% to 85% were seen once. For this clone: The target antigen is unknown.

The TCR was taken from an adult in good health. The V gene is TRBV9, the J gene TRBJ2-6; D is unclear. Here the sequenced sample was peripheral blood, taken on day 0 of AZD1222 vaccination. DNA of the CDR3: TGTGCCAGCAGCGGAGCTACCAGGAGTGCCCCTGGGGCCAACGTCCTGACTTTC. As protein: CASSGATRSAPGANVLTF.